This T cell receptor (beta chain) was identified in a study of identifying expanded T cells in peripheral blood. TCRdb's table, derived via immunoSEQ multiplex PCR, lists solely in-frame clones and lacks some. The sample lists some 95,000 clones, approximately 86% seen once, with around 5.6% in the top ten. V dropped 5 bases and J dropped 7; count of bases not matched to a gene: 8. This CDR3 spans 13 amino acids. CDR1 MNHEY and CDR2 SVGAGI come from the germline V gene. V and J are TRBV6-5 and TRBJ2-7, with 7 bases that match TRBD1. The receptor was derived from a person between 18 and 75 years old in good health. What was sequenced was blood. CDR3 protein: CASSRRQGREQYF. CDR3 nucleotide sequence: TGTGCCAGCAGTCGACGACAGGGCAGGGAGCAGTACTTC.